This is a list of T cell receptor beta chains from one sample in a study of human T cells and chemical hapten exposure. TCRdb reprocessed the RACE reads via MiXCR and lists one record per CDR3 protein. The sample holds around 190,000 distinct CDR3 sequences; more than 20% are singletons and the top ten take about 6.7%. The sample here was whole blood, taken in connection with sensitization to the hapten diphenylcyclopropenone (DPC). The receptors here all came from a woman in her fifties or sixties with alopecia areata. Some clones in this sample may be carry-over from other donors' samples. CDR3s include the opening cysteine and the closing phenylalanine or tryptophan. The order of the fields is D gene, J gene, V gene, clone size, CDR3 DNA, CDR3 protein. D genes are given only for firm matches. Size is omitted from some rows. Given values are once, few, many or a class for expanded clones.

d_call: -; j_call: TRBJ1-3; v_call: TRBV6-5; clone_size: few; cdr3_nt: TGTGCCAGCAGTTACTCTGGGGAGTTGGGAAACACCATATATTTT; cdr3_aa: CASSYSGELGNTIYF
d_call: -; j_call: TRBJ2-7; v_call: TRBV6-5; clone_size: few; cdr3_nt: TGTGCCAGCACCCAATCCTACAGGGAGGCCGAGCAGTACTTC; cdr3_aa: CASTQSYREAEQYF
d_call: TRBD1; j_call: TRBJ2-1; v_call: TRBV7-9; clone_size: -; cdr3_nt: TGTGCCAGCAGCTTAGTAGGGGGCCAGCAGTTCTTC; cdr3_aa: CASSLVGGQQFF
d_call: -; j_call: TRBJ2-5; v_call: TRBV20-1; clone_size: few; cdr3_nt: TGCAGTGCTAGTGGGAAGCCCCCCTGGTCCGAGACCCAGTACTTC; cdr3_aa: CSASGKPPWSETQYF
d_call: -; j_call: TRBJ1-2; v_call: TRBV5-6; clone_size: few; cdr3_nt: TGTGCCAGCAGCTTAAGGGCGCGGGGATATGGCTACACCTTC; cdr3_aa: CASSLRARGYGYTF
d_call: -; j_call: TRBJ2-7; v_call: TRBV6-1; clone_size: -; cdr3_nt: TGTGCCAGCAGTTTACTAGGAACCTACGAGCAGTACTTC; cdr3_aa: CASSLLGTYEQYF
d_call: TRBD2; j_call: TRBJ2-1; v_call: TRBV20-1; clone_size: few; cdr3_nt: TGCAGTGCTACTATAGCGGGAGGGGCCTACAATGAGCAGTTCTTC; cdr3_aa: CSATIAGGAYNEQFF
d_call: -; j_call: TRBJ1-2; v_call: TRBV12-3/TRBV12-4; clone_size: -; cdr3_nt: TGTGCCAGCAGCTTTACGGGTGTGGTCGGAAAAGGGGCGGACTATGGCTACACCTTC; cdr3_aa: CASSFTGVVGKGADYGYTF
d_call: -; j_call: TRBJ2-7; v_call: TRBV20-1; clone_size: -; cdr3_nt: TGCAGTGCTAGGGGCGACTTTGGGGACGAGCAGTACTTC; cdr3_aa: CSARGDFGDEQYF
d_call: -; j_call: TRBJ2-1; v_call: TRBV7-2; clone_size: few; cdr3_nt: TGTGCCAGCAGCCGACAGGCCTCGAGCAATGAGCAGTTCTTC; cdr3_aa: CASSRQASSNEQFF
d_call: TRBD2; j_call: TRBJ2-3; v_call: TRBV6-4; clone_size: few; cdr3_nt: TGTGCCAGCAGTGATGCTAGCGGGGGCACAGATACGCAGTATTTT; cdr3_aa: CASSDASGGTDTQYF
d_call: -; j_call: TRBJ2-7; v_call: TRBV25-1; clone_size: -; cdr3_nt: TGTGCCAGCACCCCGACGGGAACCTACGAGCAGTACTTC; cdr3_aa: CASTPTGTYEQYF
d_call: -; j_call: TRBJ2-3; v_call: TRBV30; clone_size: -; cdr3_nt: TGTGCCTGGTTTGTGGGCAGGGGAGCAGCGGATACGCAGTATTTT; cdr3_aa: CAWFVGRGAADTQYF
d_call: TRBD2; j_call: TRBJ2-7; v_call: TRBV18; clone_size: -; cdr3_nt: TGTGCCAGCTCACCACCGACTAGCGGCCCCTACGAGCAGTACTTC; cdr3_aa: CASSPPTSGPYEQYF
d_call: -; j_call: TRBJ2-5; v_call: TRBV29-1; clone_size: few; cdr3_nt: TGCAGCGTTGAGCTGTACCAAGAGACCCAGTACTTC; cdr3_aa: CSVELYQETQYF
d_call: -; j_call: TRBJ2-7; v_call: TRBV12-3/TRBV12-4; clone_size: -; cdr3_nt: TGTGCCAGCAGTCCTAGGGTCCTTCGGATTTACGAGCAGTACTTC; cdr3_aa: CASSPRVLRIYEQYF
d_call: -; j_call: TRBJ2-1; v_call: TRBV21-1; clone_size: many; cdr3_nt: TGTGCCAGCAGCTTACGGATGACTAGATTCGGGTACAATGAGCAGTTCTTC; cdr3_aa: CASSLRMTRFGYNEQFF
d_call: -; j_call: TRBJ2-7; v_call: TRBV28; clone_size: -; cdr3_nt: TGTGCCAGCAGTACCCCCCAGGTTGACGAGCAGTACTTC; cdr3_aa: CASSTPQVDEQYF
d_call: -; j_call: TRBJ1-5; v_call: TRBV11-2; clone_size: -; cdr3_nt: TGTGCCAGCAGCTTAGATATCCAGGGTGGCAATCAGCCCCAGCATTTT; cdr3_aa: CASSLDIQGGNQPQHF
d_call: TRBD2; j_call: TRBJ2-1; v_call: TRBV7-9; clone_size: few; cdr3_nt: TGTGCCAGCAGCCCCCCGGGGCGGGAGGCCTTCAATGAGCAGTTCTTC; cdr3_aa: CASSPPGREAFNEQFF
d_call: -; j_call: TRBJ2-7; v_call: TRBV20-1; clone_size: -; cdr3_nt: TGCAGTGCTAGAGCCAGCGGGACAGCCTCCTACGAGCAGTACTTC; cdr3_aa: CSARASGTASYEQYF
d_call: TRBD1; j_call: TRBJ2-3; v_call: TRBV6-5; clone_size: -; cdr3_nt: TGTGCCAGCAGTTACGACAGGGGGTTATCAGATACGCAGTATTTT; cdr3_aa: CASSYDRGLSDTQYF
d_call: -; j_call: TRBJ1-1; v_call: TRBV5-1; clone_size: -; cdr3_nt: TGCGCCAGCAGCTCGGGAGATAGGAACACTGAAGCTTTCTTT; cdr3_aa: CASSSGDRNTEAFF
d_call: -; j_call: TRBJ2-3; v_call: TRBV2; clone_size: few; cdr3_nt: TGTGCCAGCATGGGGGGAGGCACAGATACGCAGTATTTT; cdr3_aa: CASMGGGTDTQYF
d_call: TRBD1; j_call: TRBJ1-6; v_call: TRBV20-1; clone_size: few; cdr3_nt: TGCAGTGCAAAAGGGGGCGCGGGGTCGCCACCCCTCCACTTT; cdr3_aa: CSAKGGAGSPPLHF
d_call: -; j_call: TRBJ2-7; v_call: TRBV7-9; clone_size: -; cdr3_nt: TGTGCCAGCAGCTTAGTCCTAGGGGCAGGGCGCGACGAGCAGTACTTC; cdr3_aa: CASSLVLGAGRDEQYF
d_call: -; j_call: TRBJ1-5; v_call: TRBV2; clone_size: few; cdr3_nt: TGTGCCAGCACCGAGGGGGGTTTTGGCAATCAGCCCCAGCATTTT; cdr3_aa: CASTEGGFGNQPQHF
d_call: -; j_call: TRBJ2-2; v_call: TRBV20-1; clone_size: -; cdr3_nt: TGCAGTGCTAGAATTACGAACACCGGGGAGCTGTTTTTT; cdr3_aa: CSARITNTGELFF
d_call: -; j_call: TRBJ2-3; v_call: TRBV5-1; clone_size: few; cdr3_nt: TGCGCCAGCAGCTTGGACGGCAGCACTAGCACAGATACGCAGTATTTT; cdr3_aa: CASSLDGSTSTDTQYF
d_call: -; j_call: TRBJ2-1; v_call: TRBV11-2; clone_size: few; cdr3_nt: TGTGCCAGCAGCCCCCGGGGAGGAGCCTTGACCCATCATGAGCAGTTCTTC; cdr3_aa: CASSPRGGALTHHEQFF
d_call: TRBD2; j_call: TRBJ2-7; v_call: TRBV5-1; clone_size: -; cdr3_nt: TGCGCCAGCAGGCGGGGAGAAGCGGGAGTAGTCTACGAGCAGTACTTC; cdr3_aa: CASRRGEAGVVYEQYF
d_call: TRBD2; j_call: TRBJ2-5; v_call: TRBV7-6; clone_size: few; cdr3_nt: TGTGCCAGCAGTTGGACTAGCAGCCAAGAGACCCAGTACTTC; cdr3_aa: CASSWTSSQETQYF
d_call: TRBD2; j_call: TRBJ2-5; v_call: TRBV2; clone_size: -; cdr3_nt: TGTGCCAGCACCTCCCTTCGACTAGCGGAGGGGGGGGAGACCCAGTACTTC; cdr3_aa: CASTSLRLAEGGETQYF
d_call: -; j_call: TRBJ2-7; v_call: TRBV11-2; clone_size: -; cdr3_nt: TGTGCCAGCAGCTCATCGGGCGGTAGCGGATACTACGAGCAGTACTTC; cdr3_aa: CASSSSGGSGYYEQYF
d_call: -; j_call: TRBJ2-3; v_call: TRBV5-1; clone_size: -; cdr3_nt: TGCGCCAGCAGCTTTTTCGGTATATCAGATACGCAGTATTTT; cdr3_aa: CASSFFGISDTQYF
d_call: -; j_call: TRBJ1-2; v_call: TRBV6-5; clone_size: few; cdr3_nt: TGTGCCAGCAGTTACGAGACACAGGATCCTAGAGGCTACACCTTC; cdr3_aa: CASSYETQDPRGYTF
d_call: TRBD2; j_call: TRBJ2-5; v_call: TRBV20-1; clone_size: few; cdr3_nt: TGCAGTGCTAGAGCGGGGGGGACCGTGGGGTTAGGGGCCCAGTACTTC; cdr3_aa: CSARAGGTVGLGAQYF
d_call: TRBD1; j_call: TRBJ1-2; v_call: TRBV2; clone_size: few; cdr3_nt: TGTGCCAGCAGTACACAGGGGGCGCCTGATGGCTACACCTTC; cdr3_aa: CASSTQGAPDGYTF
d_call: TRBD2; j_call: TRBJ2-2; v_call: TRBV5-4; clone_size: once; cdr3_nt: TGTGCCAGCAGCTCCGCTCCGGGAGGGGACACCGGGGAGCTGTTTTTT; cdr3_aa: CASSSAPGGDTGELFF
d_call: -; j_call: TRBJ2-7; v_call: TRBV3-1; clone_size: few; cdr3_nt: TGTGCCAGCAGCCAAGTTCCCTACGAGCAGTACTTC; cdr3_aa: CASSQVPYEQYF
d_call: -; j_call: TRBJ1-2; v_call: TRBV2; clone_size: many; cdr3_nt: TGTGCCAGCAGTGCCAGGTTACGCTATGGCTACACCTTC; cdr3_aa: CASSARLRYGYTF
d_call: TRBD1; j_call: TRBJ2-7; v_call: TRBV5-1; clone_size: few; cdr3_nt: TGCGCCAGCAGCTGGAGACAGGGGTTCGAGCAGTACTTC; cdr3_aa: CASSWRQGFEQYF
d_call: -; j_call: TRBJ2-2; v_call: TRBV18; clone_size: few; cdr3_nt: TGTGCCAGCTCCAACAGCGTCGCGAACACCGGGGAGCTGTTTTTT; cdr3_aa: CASSNSVANTGELFF
d_call: TRBD2; j_call: TRBJ2-1; v_call: TRBV20-1; clone_size: -; cdr3_nt: TGCAGTGCTAACGGACTAGCGCGATACAATGAGCAGTTCTTC; cdr3_aa: CSANGLARYNEQFF
d_call: TRBD2; j_call: TRBJ2-1; v_call: TRBV2; clone_size: few; cdr3_nt: TGTGCCAGCAGGGCAACCGGGACTAGCGGGAGGAGCTCCTACAATGAGCAGTTCTTC; cdr3_aa: CASRATGTSGRSSYNEQFF
d_call: -; j_call: TRBJ2-2; v_call: TRBV4-2; clone_size: few; cdr3_nt: TGTGCCAGCAGCCAAGAGGAGGGAGCGGCGAACACCGGGGAGCTGTTTTTT; cdr3_aa: CASSQEEGAANTGELFF